The rows below give T cell receptor beta chains drawn from one sample of a study of T cell responses to AZD1222 COVID-19 vaccine. TCRdb keeps only in-frame clones here, not all; method: immunoSEQ multiplex PCR. The data contain around 30,000 clones, approximately 89% of them singletons. Specimen: peripheral blood, collected on day 0 of AZD1222 vaccination. Receptors originate from an adult in good health. CDR3s include the opening cysteine and the closing phenylalanine or tryptophan.

J gene: TRBJ1-4
V gene: TRBV27
CDR3 protein: CASRARAGEVDEKLFF

J gene: TRBJ1-1
V gene: TRBV7-2
CDR3 protein: CASSLAPRDRGRLGTEAFF

J gene: TRBJ1-1
V gene: TRBV5-1
CDR3 protein: CASSFGGNTEAFF

J gene: TRBJ2-3
V gene: TRBV7-9
CDR3 protein: CASSLEGQTDTQYF

J gene: TRBJ1-5
V gene: TRBV19
CDR3 protein: CASRRSNQPQHF

J gene: TRBJ1-2
V gene: TRBV30
CDR3 protein: CAWSAQGGGYTF

J gene: TRBJ2-1
V gene: TRBV5-1
CDR3 protein: CASSLATLTYNEQFF

J gene: TRBJ1-1
V gene: TRBV5-4
CDR3 protein: CASSLEFSTEAFF

J gene: TRBJ1-2
V gene: TRBV6-5
CDR3 protein: CASSYSKGRTVYGYTF

J gene: TRBJ2-7
V gene: TRBV27
CDR3 protein: CASNVGAEQYF

J gene: TRBJ1-6
V gene: TRBV4-2
CDR3 protein: CASSQGRDSPLHF

J gene: TRBJ1-6
V gene: TRBV30
CDR3 protein: CAWELRTGTPLHF

J gene: TRBJ1-2
V gene: TRBV30
CDR3 protein: CAWGQGRNYGYTF

J gene: TRBJ2-7
V gene: TRBV27
CDR3 protein: CASSGGQTHEQYF

J gene: TRBJ1-2
V gene: TRBV3-1/TRBV3-2
CDR3 protein: CASSQMGSGSYTF

J gene: TRBJ2-7
V gene: TRBV19
CDR3 protein: CASSIGRGSYEQYF

J gene: TRBJ1-1
V gene: TRBV19
CDR3 protein: CASSIVAVRTEAFF

J gene: TRBJ2-7
V gene: TRBV5-4
CDR3 protein: CASSPTSGLPYEQYF

J gene: TRBJ2-7
V gene: TRBV5-6
CDR3 protein: CASSSRPSAYEQYF